This T cell receptor beta chain appears in the sequencing data of a study of blood T cell repertoires in COVID-19. About the research overall: Researchers got acute and convalescent COVID-19 samples from the United States, Italy and Spain.

V was clipped by 4 bases and J by 2 bases; unmatched bases: 13. Germline CDR1 reads SGHRS; CDR2 reads YFSETQ. The CDR3 contains 19 residues. Methods used by the authors: By means of reference gene primer amplification, nucleated cell counts were estimated. Some clones are missing from TCRdb's copy, which holds only in-frame ones; the method was immunoSEQ multiplex PCR. The V and J calls and clone size are taken from that table; D and trimming were inferred from the DNA. The table records about 250,000 clones, over 70% of them present only once. Input material: peripheral blood. This chain links TRBV5-1 with TRBJ2-3; 13 bases match TRBD2. The receptor's source is a middle-aged man with acute or convalescent COVID-19. The CDR3: CASSQKTSGRLRSTDTQYF. CDR3 nucleotide sequence: TGCGCCAGCAGCCAGAAGACTAGCGGGAGGCTTCGCTCCACAGATACGCAGTATTTT.